The entry below describes one TCR beta chain. Generated by immunoSEQ multiplex PCR, the TCRdb table keeps only in-frame clones and is missing some. This sample has roughly 24,000 clones, with approximately 86% found just once. This sample is part of a study of PD-L1 blockade in urothelial cancer. Looking at the study overall: A median of approximately 150,000 T cells was found in the blood samples.

CDR1 and CDR2 from the germline V gene are MGHRA and YSYEKL. V gave up 3 bases and J gave up 5 bases; unmatched junction bases: 7. The CDR3 loop spans 15 amino acids. The receptor was derived from a man in his sixties with urothelial cancer. The V gene is TRBV4-1, the J gene TRBJ1-2; 9 bases agree with TRBD1. Sequences were derived from PBMCs, sampled around atezolizumab (anti-PD-L1) treatment. CDR3 coding DNA: TGCGCCAGCAGCCAGGCGCGTGGACAGGGGTATGGCTACACCTTC. Protein: CASSQARGQGYGYTF.